The rows below give T cell receptor beta chains drawn from one sample of a study of human T cells and chemical hapten exposure. TCRdb itself ran the RACE reads through MiXCR, one entry per CDR3 protein. The sample has approximately 400,000 distinct CDR3 sequences, roughly 4.6% seen once. The input for sequencing was whole blood, taken in connection with sensitization to the hapten diphenylcyclopropenone (DPC). The receptor source for this set is a woman aged 45-60 years with alopecia areata. Some clones in this sample may be carry-over from other donors' samples. CDR3s include the opening cysteine and the closing phenylalanine or tryptophan. The D gene is left open where the match is weak. Size tells how often a clone was seen (once, few, many) or the class of an expanded clone, and some rows leave it out.

DNA: TGTGCCAGCAGTTTCCTTCGGGAGGACGAGCAGTACTTC; CDR3: CASSFLREDEQYF; V: TRBV6-6; J: TRBJ2-7; size: few; D: TRBD2
DNA: TGCGCCAGCAGCCAAGAGTTCAAGAACACCGGGGAGCTGTTTTTT; CDR3: CASSQEFKNTGELFF; V: TRBV4-3; J: TRBJ2-2; size: many; D: -
DNA: TGTGCCAGCAGCTCAGGGCCCGGTCAGCCCCAGCATTTT; CDR3: CASSSGPGQPQHF; V: TRBV7-2; J: TRBJ1-5; size: many; D: -
DNA: TGTGCCAGCAGCCTCCTCCAGAAAGAAAAACTGTTTTTT; CDR3: CASSLLQKEKLFF; V: TRBV6-2/TRBV6-3; J: TRBJ1-4; size: -; D: -
DNA: TGTGCCAGCAGCTTCGGCGGGTTAGGTGAGCAGTACTTC; CDR3: CASSFGGLGEQYF; V: TRBV5-4; J: TRBJ2-7; size: many; D: -
DNA: TGTGCCAGCAGCTTAGGGTTGGGTGTCTTGCCTCAGTTCTTC; CDR3: CASSLGLGVLPQFF; V: TRBV7-2; J: TRBJ2-1; size: few; D: -
DNA: TGTGCCAGCAGCTTACAGGGCCCAGGCACTGAAGCTTTCTTT; CDR3: CASSLQGPGTEAFF; V: TRBV7-6; J: TRBJ1-1; size: many; D: -
DNA: TGTGCCAGCAGCCGGGGGGAGAGCACAGATACGCAGTATTTT; CDR3: CASSRGESTDTQYF; V: TRBV6-5; J: TRBJ2-3; size: many; D: TRBD2
DNA: TGTGCCAGTCAACGGGAGGGCTTCGAGCAGTACTTC; CDR3: CASQREGFEQYF; V: TRBV13; J: TRBJ2-7; size: many; D: TRBD2
DNA: TGTGCCAGCAGCCTCCACCGGGACAGGGGGCTTGAGACCCAGTACTTC; CDR3: CASSLHRDRGLETQYF; V: TRBV7-2; J: TRBJ2-5; size: many; D: TRBD1
DNA: TGCGCCAGCAGCTTCTCCGCCGGGACTGACGGTTACGAGCAGTACTTC; CDR3: CASSFSAGTDGYEQYF; V: TRBV5-1; J: TRBJ2-7; size: many; D: -
DNA: TGTGCCACCAGTGATTGGGATCACCCCACCGATGAGCAGTTCTTC; CDR3: CATSDWDHPTDEQFF; V: TRBV24-1; J: TRBJ2-1; size: many; D: -
DNA: TGTGCCAGCAGCTCGTCAACTAATGAAAAACTGTTTTTT; CDR3: CASSSSTNEKLFF; V: TRBV11-2; J: TRBJ1-4; size: many; D: -
DNA: TGTGCCAGCAGCTTAATTCGCCCGGGACTGCTCAATGAGCAGTTCTTC; CDR3: CASSLIRPGLLNEQFF; V: TRBV11-2; J: TRBJ2-1; size: -; D: -
DNA: TGTGCCAGCAGATGGAGTCAGGCTAGCACAGATACGCAGTATTTT; CDR3: CASRWSQASTDTQYF; V: TRBV2; J: TRBJ2-3; size: few; D: -
DNA: TGTGCCAGCAGCGCACTAAACCAGGGCTACACCTTC; CDR3: CASSALNQGYTF; V: TRBV11-2; J: TRBJ1-2; size: many; D: -
DNA: TGTGCCAGCAGCCCCATGATCGGTCCCCGTGGGAATGAGCAGTTCTTC; CDR3: CASSPMIGPRGNEQFF; V: TRBV7-6; J: TRBJ2-1; size: many; D: -
DNA: TGTGCCACCAGCAGAGACTCAGGGTTATATGGCACAGATACGCAGTATTTT; CDR3: CATSRDSGLYGTDTQYF; V: TRBV15; J: TRBJ2-3; size: few; D: -
DNA: TGTGCCAGCAGCTTAAGTAGCGTAGGGACAGATACGCAGTATTTT; CDR3: CASSLSSVGTDTQYF; V: TRBV7-2; J: TRBJ2-3; size: few; D: -
DNA: TGTGCCAGCAGTTACTCGTCGATGGCACTGGAGACCCAGTACTTC; CDR3: CASSYSSMALETQYF; V: TRBV6-5; J: TRBJ2-5; size: many; D: -
DNA: TGTGCCAGCAGTTCTCACGCGACTGGAGGAAATGAGCAGTTCTTC; CDR3: CASSSHATGGNEQFF; V: TRBV28; J: TRBJ2-1; size: many; D: -
DNA: TGCGCCAGCAGCCCTGCCGGGACAGGGACCGGGGAGCTGTTTTTT; CDR3: CASSPAGTGTGELFF; V: TRBV5-1; J: TRBJ2-2; size: many; D: TRBD1
DNA: TGTGCCAGCAGCCTTTCATTCGGCAATCAGCCCCAGCATTTT; CDR3: CASSLSFGNQPQHF; V: TRBV7-2; J: TRBJ1-5; size: -; D: -
DNA: TGTGCCAGCAGTGGGGGGACAGGGACGGACTATGGCTACACCTTC; CDR3: CASSGGTGTDYGYTF; V: TRBV9; J: TRBJ1-2; size: few; D: TRBD1
DNA: TGTGCCAGCATGGCGGCCGGCACTGAAGCTTTCTTT; CDR3: CASMAAGTEAFF; V: TRBV12-3/TRBV12-4; J: TRBJ1-1; size: few; D: -
DNA: TGTGCCACCAGTGATTTGACAGGCGATGACACCGGGGAGCTGTTTTTT; CDR3: CATSDLTGDDTGELFF; V: TRBV24-1; J: TRBJ2-2; size: -; D: -
DNA: TGTGCCAGCAGAGGGACAGGGGGCTCCTACAATGAGCAGTTCTTC; CDR3: CASRGTGGSYNEQFF; V: TRBV6-5; J: TRBJ2-1; size: many; D: TRBD1
DNA: TGTGCCAGCAGTTCCTTTGGGGGCTATAGCAATCAGCCCCAGCATTTT; CDR3: CASSSFGGYSNQPQHF; V: TRBV28; J: TRBJ1-5; size: -; D: -
DNA: TGCGCCAGCAGCCAAGATTTATCCGAGGGCCTGAACACCGGGGAGCTGTTTTTT; CDR3: CASSQDLSEGLNTGELFF; V: TRBV4-3; J: TRBJ2-2; size: -; D: -
DNA: TGTGCCAGCAGTAAAAGACCGACGGAGGCAAATTCACCCCTCCACTTT; CDR3: CASSKRPTEANSPLHF; V: TRBV27; J: TRBJ1-6; size: many; D: -
DNA: TGTGCCAGCAGCGCAGGAGGGTCGGGTTTGGGGGATGGCTACACCTTC; CDR3: CASSAGGSGLGDGYTF; V: TRBV9; J: TRBJ1-2; size: -; D: -
DNA: TGTGCCAGCAGCTTACGGGACAGACCCTCCACAGATACGCAGTATTTT; CDR3: CASSLRDRPSTDTQYF; V: TRBV7-2; J: TRBJ2-3; size: many; D: TRBD1
DNA: TGTGCCAGCAGTCCACGGACTAGCGGCACAGATACGCAGTATTTT; CDR3: CASSPRTSGTDTQYF; V: TRBV27; J: TRBJ2-3; size: many; D: TRBD2
DNA: TGTGCCAGCACCCGACGTAATGAGCAGTTCTTC; CDR3: CASTRRNEQFF; V: TRBV28; J: TRBJ2-1; size: many; D: -
DNA: TGTGCCACCAGTGCCACCACCGGGGCAGCCCACCGCACAGATACGCAGTATTTT; CDR3: CATSATTGAAHRTDTQYF; V: TRBV24-1; J: TRBJ2-3; size: -; D: -
DNA: TGTGCCATCAGTGAGCGGGGGGAAGGCTACACCTTC; CDR3: CAISERGEGYTF; V: TRBV10-3; J: TRBJ1-2; size: many; D: -
DNA: TGTGCCAGCACCGAAACAGGGGCCGATTCTCAGCCCCAGCATTTT; CDR3: CASTETGADSQPQHF; V: TRBV12-3/TRBV12-4; J: TRBJ1-5; size: many; D: TRBD1
DNA: TGTGCCAGCAGCTTGGGACAGGGGGTTTTTGGCTACACCTTC; CDR3: CASSLGQGVFGYTF; V: TRBV7-3; J: TRBJ1-2; size: few; D: TRBD1
DNA: TGTGCCAGCCAAGGACAGTCCTACAATGAGCAGTTCTTC; CDR3: CASQGQSYNEQFF; V: TRBV6-5; J: TRBJ2-1; size: many; D: -
DNA: TGTGCCAGCAGCGCGGCAGGAGACGAGCAGTACTTC; CDR3: CASSAAGDEQYF; V: TRBV7-9; J: TRBJ2-7; size: few; D: -
DNA: TGTGCCAGCCAGGGAAGCACAGATACGCAGTATTTT; CDR3: CASQGSTDTQYF; V: TRBV6-1; J: TRBJ2-3; size: -; D: -
DNA: TGTGCCAGCAGCCAAGGCGGCGGGAACTATGGCTACACCTTC; CDR3: CASSQGGGNYGYTF; V: TRBV3-1; J: TRBJ1-2; size: many; D: -
DNA: TGCGCCAGCAGCCCATCCGCAGAGACCCAGTACTTC; CDR3: CASSPSAETQYF; V: TRBV4-1; J: TRBJ2-5; size: many; D: -
DNA: TGCAGCGTGCCGACAGACACATTTAGGGATGAGCAGTTCTTC; CDR3: CSVPTDTFRDEQFF; V: TRBV29-1; J: TRBJ2-1; size: few; D: -
DNA: TGTGCCAGCAGTTTCGCAGGTAGCAATCAGCCCCAGCATTTT; CDR3: CASSFAGSNQPQHF; V: TRBV12-3/TRBV12-4; J: TRBJ1-5; size: many; D: -
DNA: TGTGCCAGCTCCCTTTCTCCAGCGAACATCTACGAGCAGTACTTC; CDR3: CASSLSPANIYEQYF; V: TRBV6-2/TRBV6-3; J: TRBJ2-7; size: few; D: -
DNA: TGTGCCAGCAGTCCGCTTATGGGACCTGGGGGCACTGAAGCTTTCTTT; CDR3: CASSPLMGPGGTEAFF; V: TRBV27; J: TRBJ1-1; size: many; D: -
DNA: TGCAGTGCCTCGCTCCGGACTAGCGACACAGATACGCAGTATTTT; CDR3: CSASLRTSDTDTQYF; V: TRBV20-1; J: TRBJ2-3; size: many; D: TRBD2
DNA: TGTGCCAGCAGTTCGCCGACAGCCGCCCGCACAGATACGCAGTATTTT; CDR3: CASSSPTAARTDTQYF; V: TRBV6-5; J: TRBJ2-3; size: many; D: -
DNA: TGTGCCAGCCTTAGCAGTCCGTCGCACGAGCAGTACTTC; CDR3: CASLSSPSHEQYF; V: TRBV28; J: TRBJ2-7; size: many; D: -
DNA: TGCAGTGCTAGAGACGGAGACTATAATTCACCCCTCCACTTT; CDR3: CSARDGDYNSPLHF; V: TRBV20-1; J: TRBJ1-6; size: few; D: -
DNA: TGCGCCAGCAGCCCAGGGCCCCCCACCGGGGAGCTGTTTTTT; CDR3: CASSPGPPTGELFF; V: TRBV5-1; J: TRBJ2-2; size: many; D: -
DNA: TGCAGTGCCCGGACCTTTAGCCAAGAGACCCAGTACTTC; CDR3: CSARTFSQETQYF; V: TRBV20-1; J: TRBJ2-5; size: few; D: -
DNA: TGTGCCAGCAGCCAAGGGTCGGGGGGTTCGAGGGAGCAGTTCTTC; CDR3: CASSQGSGGSREQFF; V: TRBV3-1; J: TRBJ2-1; size: many; D: TRBD2